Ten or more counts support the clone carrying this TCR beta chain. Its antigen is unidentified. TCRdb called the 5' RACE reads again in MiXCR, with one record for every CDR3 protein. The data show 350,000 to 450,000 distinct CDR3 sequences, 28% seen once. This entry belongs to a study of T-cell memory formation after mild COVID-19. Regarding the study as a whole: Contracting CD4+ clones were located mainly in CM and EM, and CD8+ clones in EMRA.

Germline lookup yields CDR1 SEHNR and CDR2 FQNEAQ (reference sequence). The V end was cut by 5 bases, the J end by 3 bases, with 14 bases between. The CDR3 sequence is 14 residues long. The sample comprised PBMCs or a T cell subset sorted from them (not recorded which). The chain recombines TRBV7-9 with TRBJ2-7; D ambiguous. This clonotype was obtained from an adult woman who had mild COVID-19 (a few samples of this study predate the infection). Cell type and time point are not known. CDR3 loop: CASSRTGPVYEQYF. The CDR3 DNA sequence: TGTGCCAGCAGCCGCACCGGACCCGTCTACGAGCAGTACTTC.